Presented here are 31 T cell receptor beta chains from one specimen sequenced in a study of blood T cell repertoires in COVID-19. Libraries were prepared by immunoSEQ multiplex PCR; TCRdb keeps only in-frame clonotypes and omits some of them. The sample lists approximately 100,000 clones; under 85% were seen once. The sample comprised peripheral blood. All receptors derive from a human donor in a cohort sampled during active COVID-19.

CDR3 bases: TGTGCCACCAGCAGAGAGCGGGAGGAGTACAATGAGCAGTTCTTC. This encodes CATSREREEYNEQFF. The chain couples TRBV15 to TRBJ2-1, with 8 bases identical to TRBD2. CDR1 LNHNV and CDR2 YYDKDF come from the germline V gene (reference sequence). This CDR3 is 15 amino acids long. The J segment lost 4 bases and the V segment lost 0 bases, leaving 2 bases of the junction unmatched.

This clone was picked up a small number of times. V is TRBV28 and J is TRBJ1-1, with 10 positions matching TRBD1. V shed 3 bases and J 0 bases; nucleotides not matched to a gene: 10. The CDR3 has 18 residues. The germline gives CDR1 MDHEN, CDR2 SYDVKM. The CDR3 DNA sequence: TGTGCCAGCAGTTTTCTGCTTGGGACAGGGGTCATGAACACTGAAGCTTTCTTT. Residues: CASSFLLGTGVMNTEAFF. The full variable domain, completed using reference TRBV28 and TRBJ1-1, is DVKVTQSSRYLVKRTGEKVFLECVQDMDHENMFWYRQDPGLGLRLIYFSYDVKMKEKGDIPEGYSVSREKKERFSLILESASTNQTSMYLCASSFLLGTGVMNTEAFFGQGTRLTVV.

Comment on this clone: Germline is not matched at one junction end, which may reflect a read error. CDR3 nucleotides: TGTGCCAGCAGCGCGGGACTAGCGGGGCAAGAGAGCCAGTACTTC. This translates into CASSAGLAGQESQYF. This chain connects TRBV5-4 to TRBJ2-5; 13 bases align to TRBD2. There are 15 residues in the CDR3. Germline CDR1 is SGHNT and CDR2 is YYREEE (reference sequence).

V usage is TRBV10-3 and J usage is TRBJ2-1; 16 bases fit TRBD2. Trimming removed 8 bases from V and 6 bases from J; junction bases left unmatched: 4. CDR1 and CDR2 (germline): ENHRY, SYGVKD. This CDR3 has 15 residues. The DNA of the CDR3 is TGTGCCATCGGGACTAGCGGGGGGGCCACCAATGAGCAGTTCTTC. Encoded protein: CAIGTSGGATNEQFF.

DNA of the CDR3: TGTGCCAGCAGCTTAGGCATAGCGGCCCAAGAGACCCAGTACTTC. It translates to CASSLGIAAQETQYF. The rearrangement uses TRBV7-2 and TRBJ2-5, with D tentatively TRBD2 (6 bases). CDR1 and CDR2 from the germline V gene are SGHTA and FQGNSA. This CDR3 spans 15 amino acids. V gave up 1 base and J gave up 1 base, with 10 bases separating them.

The chain is built from TRBV28 and TRBJ1-1; D is perhaps TRBD1 (6 bases). The V gene's germline CDR1 is MDHEN and CDR2 SYDVKM. The CDR3 has 15 residues. V gave up 4 bases and J gave up 1 base, with 13 bases separating them. CDR3 DNA: TGTGCCAGCAGTTCAGCAGGGGCCGAGAACACTGAAGCTTTCTTT. It translates to CASSSAGAENTEAFF.

The V call is TRBV6-5, the J call TRBJ2-3, with 8 bases identical to TRBD2. The V and J ends lost 6 bases and 1 base, in that order; junction bases with no gene match: 6. The CDR3 runs 15 residues. Germline lookup yields CDR1 MNHEY and CDR2 SVGAGI. The CDR3 here is CASRQRGHGTDTQYF. CDR3 DNA sequence: TGTGCCAGCAGACAGCGGGGGCACGGCACAGATACGCAGTATTTT.

J is TRBJ1-2 and V is TRBV7-8, with TRBD1 matching over 9 bases. This CDR3 spans 15 amino acids. Looked up from germline, CDR1 is SGHVS and CDR2 is FQNEAQ. Trimming cost V 5 bases and J 2 bases; bases outside gene matches: 6. The CDR3: CASSKSGQGNYGYTF. The CDR3 DNA reads TGTGCCAGCAGCAAATCGGGACAGGGAAACTATGGCTACACCTTC.

This sequence joins TRBV27 and TRBJ2-3; tentatively, D is TRBD2 (6 bases). The CDR3 loop spans 14 amino acids. Germline CDR1 and CDR2: MNHEY and SMNVEV (reference sequence). The V end lost 7 bases, the J end lost 6 bases, and 17 bases lay between the germline ends. The CDR3 region has the DNA TGTGCCAGCACAAGAGCGGCGGGATGGGATACGCAGTATTTT. This codes for CASTRAAGWDTQYF.

The rearrangement uses TRBV18 and TRBJ2-2, with 8 bases fitting TRBD2. The length of the CDR3 is 15 residues. Germline V lookup: CDR1 KGHSH, CDR2 LQKENI. V was pared by 5 bases and J by 2 bases, with 4 bases of the junction left unmatched. The CDR3 loop reads CASSLTSDNTGELFF. The CDR3 coding sequence is TGTGCCAGCTCATTGACTAGCGACAACACCGGGGAGCTGTTTTTT.

In its sample, this clone was seen a few times. The J gene is TRBJ2-7, the V gene TRBV28, with a tentative D call TRBD2 (6 bases). The V end lost 6 bases, the J end lost 3 bases, and 21 bases lay between the germline ends. CDR3 length equals 16 residues. Germline CDR1 is MDHEN and CDR2 is SYDVKM. The CDR3 nucleotides are TGTGCCAGCAGCAGTTACGGGGGAAGGGCGCGCTACGAGCAGTACTTC. It translates to CASSSYGGRARYEQYF.

The J gene is TRBJ2-1, the V gene TRBV3-1 (or the pseudogene TRBV3-2), with a tentative D call TRBD2 (5 bases). CDR1 is LGHDT and CDR2 is YNNKEL in the germline V gene (reference sequence). Between the trimmed V and J ends, which lost 10 bases and 2 bases, there was a span of 18 bases. The CDR3 has 15 amino acids. The CDR3 region has the DNA TGTGCCACCCAACCCTCCGGGGTCGCCTACAATGAGCAGTTCTTC. Protein: CATQPSGVAYNEQFF.

The V gene is TRBV6-5, the J gene TRBJ1-2; 7 bases line up with TRBD1. The germline V gene has CDR1 MNHEY and CDR2 SVGAGI. This CDR3 has 14 amino acids. With V trimmed by 5 bases and J by 4 bases, 7 bases remained unmatched. CDR3 sequence: CASSRGGTVYGYTF. CDR3 sequence (DNA): TGTGCCAGCAGTCGAGGGGGGACAGTCTATGGCTACACCTTC.

This chain links TRBV6-5 with TRBJ1-4; 10 bases are a match to TRBD1. This CDR3 has 14 amino acids. V lost 6 bases and J lost 6; bases outside the gene matches: 4. CDR1 MNHEY and CDR2 SVGAGI come from the germline V gene. The CDR3 nucleotides are TGTGCCAGCAGAAGGACAGGGGGAGATGAAAAACTGTTTTTT. It is translated as CASRRTGGDEKLFF.

The V call is TRBV10-3, the J call TRBJ1-4; D is possibly TRBD1 (5 bases). Trimming left V 3 bases short and J 0 bases short, with 14 bases between. This CDR3 comprises 17 residues. From germline, CDR1 is ENHRY and CDR2 SYGVKD. The CDR3, as DNA: TGTGCCATCAGTGAACCTGGAGGGACTGCAACTAATGAAAAACTGTTTTTT. Protein product: CAISEPGGTATNEKLFF.

The chain recombines TRBV7-9 with TRBJ2-3; 13 positions match TRBD2. V trimming: 6 bases; J trimming: 6 bases; junction bases outside the gene matches: 6. This CDR3 contains 15 residues. Looked up from germline, CDR1 is SEHNR and CDR2 is FQNEAQ (reference sequence). Written as DNA, the CDR3 is TGTGCCAGCAGGTTACTAGCGGGAGGGCCTGATACGCAGTATTTT. It codes for CASRLLAGGPDTQYF.

The J gene is TRBJ1-5, the V gene TRBV19; 8 bases are a match to TRBD1. CDR3 length: 15 residues. The trim removed 5 bases at V and 5 bases at J, leaving 8 bases unmatched. CDR1 LNHDA and CDR2 SQIVND come from the germline V gene (reference sequence). This CDR3 reads CASSYVAGGYQPQHF. In nucleotides, the CDR3 is TGTGCCAGTAGTTACGTAGCAGGGGGCTATCAGCCCCAGCATTTT.

V usage is TRBV11-2 and J usage is TRBJ1-1; D unresolved. The CDR3 is 15 amino acids. Germline CDR1 and CDR2: SGHAT and FQNNGV. Trimming pared 0 bases from V and 7 bases from J, leaving 15 bases between. In DNA form, the CDR3 reads TGTGCCAGCAGCTTAGACTCCGGGAGGAGGGTTGAAGCTTTCTTT. Amino acid sequence: CASSLDSGRRVEAFF.

The gene calls are TRBV10-3 and TRBJ1-2, with a possible D match to TRBD1 (6 bases). V lost 2 bases, J lost 5 bases, and 15 bases lay in between. The germline gives CDR1 ENHRY, CDR2 SYGVKD. The CDR3 covers 15 residues. The CDR3 coding sequence is TGTGCCATCAGTGAGAAAGGGCAGGGGAATTATGGCTACACCTTC. As protein: CAISEKGQGNYGYTF.

The V and J genes are TRBV6-2 or TRBV6-3 and TRBJ2-3; TRBD1 is a possible D gene (5 bases). Per germline, CDR1 MNHEY and CDR2 SVGEGT. The CDR3 is 15 residues long. Trimming removed 2 bases from V and 5 bases from J, with 14 bases in between. The CDR3 coding sequence is TGTGCCAGCAGTTACCACCCCGACAGTGGAGATACGCAGTATTTT. Translated: CASSYHPDSGDTQYF.

This clone occurred a few times. This chain joins TRBV6-4 and TRBJ2-3; 7 positions match TRBD2. This CDR3 region has 14 residues. Unmatched junction bases numbered 1, after V lost 4 bases and J lost 0 bases. Germline CDR1 MRHNA, CDR2 SNTAGT. The CDR3 loop reads CASSVGGSTDTQYF. The DNA for the CDR3 is TGTGCCAGCAGTGTCGGGGGGAGCACAGATACGCAGTATTTT.

The rearrangement links TRBV12-3 or TRBV12-4 to TRBJ1-1; 7 bases fit TRBD1. The V segment lost 7 bases and the J segment 5 bases; nucleotides outside the gene matches: 7. CDR3 size: 13 residues. CDR3 DNA: TGTGCCAGCAAGATCGACAGGGAAACTGAAGCTTTCTTT. This sequence encodes CASKIDRETEAFF.

V and J are TRBV6-2 or TRBV6-3 and TRBJ2-2; the match to TRBD2 covers 10 bases. The trim removed 6 bases at V and 3 bases at J, leaving 10 bases unmatched. CDR1 is MNHEY, CDR2 SVGEGT, per germline. The CDR3 totals 17 residues. DNA of the CDR3: TGTGCCAGCAGCTCCGGACTAGCGGACCCGGACACCGGGGAGCTGTTTTTT. It translates to CASSSGLADPDTGELFF.

V gene TRBV5-1 combines with J gene TRBJ1-1; 9 nucleotides match TRBD1. Germline CDR1 SGHRS, CDR2 YFSETQ. V gave up 3 bases and J gave up 1 base; unmatched junction bases: 1. The CDR3 loop spans 14 amino acids. The CDR3 nucleotides are TGCGCCAGCAGCTGGACAGGGGCGAACACTGAAGCTTTCTTT. This sequence encodes CASSWTGANTEAFF.

The CDR3 protein is CAWSRAGGNSPLHF. In nucleotides, the CDR3 is TGTGCCTGGAGTCGGGCAGGGGGTAATTCACCCCTCCACTTT. This chain uses TRBV30 with TRBJ1-6, with 7 bases identical to TRBD1. The CDR3 sequence is 14 residues long. Losses at the gene ends were 2 bases for V and 6 bases for J; bases not matched to a gene: 4. Germline V gives CDR1 GTSNPN, CDR2 SVGIG (reference sequence).

V and J are TRBV7-9 and TRBJ2-7; TRBD2 aligns across 13 bases. The length of the CDR3 is 19 residues. Germline-derived CDR1 and CDR2 are SEHNR and FQNEAQ (reference sequence). The V and J ends lost 4 bases and 1 base, in that order; junction bases with no gene match: 13. CDR3 nucleotides: TGTGCCAGCAGCTCCCTGCCGAGGACTAGCGGGAGCCCATCCTACGAGCAGTACTTC. It specifies CASSSLPRTSGSPSYEQYF.

This chain joins TRBV7-8 and TRBJ2-1; D is unclear. The V and J ends lost 6 bases and 7 bases respectively, with 19 bases between them. The CDR3 runs to 15 residues. Per the germline V gene, CDR1 is SGHVS and CDR2 is FQNEAQ. CDR3 sequence reads: CASSFPRELRNEQFF. Here the CDR3 DNA reads TGTGCCAGCAGTTTCCCCCGCGAACTTCGGAATGAGCAGTTCTTC.

This chain links TRBV10-3 with TRBJ2-7; 7 bases map to TRBD1. Germline trimming cut 6 bases from V and 2 bases from J; bases unmatched to any gene: 7. This CDR3 comprises 14 residues. Germline loops: CDR1 ENHRY, CDR2 SYGVKD. The CDR3 is CAISPTGVTYEQYF. The CDR3 nucleotides are TGTGCCATCAGCCCTACAGGGGTGACCTACGAGCAGTACTTC.

V is TRBV6-6 and J is TRBJ1-1; 7 nucleotides line up with TRBD1. The CDR3 runs 18 residues. Germline CDR1 reads MNHNY; CDR2 reads SVGAGI (reference sequence). V was pared by 5 bases and J by 1 base, with 16 bases of the junction left unmatched. The CDR3 here is CASSRGRGRTDRNTEAFF. The CDR3 DNA is TGTGCCAGCAGTCGAGGTAGGGGGCGAACCGATAGGAACACTGAAGCTTTCTTT.

This clone appeared once. The chain combines TRBV7-9 with TRBJ1-1; TRBD1 matches 10 bases. This CDR3 contains 17 residues. The germline V gene encodes CDR1 SEHNR and CDR2 FQNEAQ (reference sequence). J was trimmed by 4 bases and V by 3 bases; bases with no gene match: 11. DNA for the CDR3: TGTGCCAGCAGCTTTATTCGGGGACAGGGGAGATTCACTGAAGCTTTCTTT. This gives the protein CASSFIRGQGRFTEAFF.

This clone was seen more than once but under ten times. J is TRBJ1-2 and V is TRBV7-9; 9 bases map to TRBD1. Germline V lookup: CDR1 SEHNR, CDR2 FQNEAQ (reference sequence). The CDR3 length is 13 residues. J was trimmed by 7 bases and V by 1 base; bases with no gene match: 1. CDR3 bases: TGTGCCAGCAGCTTAGGGACAGGGGCTGGCTACACCTTC. It specifies CASSLGTGAGYTF.